There are a few counts of the clone carrying this T cell receptor (beta chain). The sample originates from a study of blood T cells in healthy people across ages. The second PCR ran roughly 7 to 12 cycles with a sample-barcoded 5' primer and J-beta primers. TCRdb used MiXCR to reprocess the 5' RACE reads, holding one entry per CDR3 protein. The repertoire holds about 1.5 million distinct CDR3 sequences, with about 40% as singletons. From germline, CDR1 is MNHEY and CDR2 SVGAGI. V was clipped by 7 bases and J by 9 bases; unmatched bases: 11. The CDR3 has 13 amino acids. The sequenced sample was blood. This chain connects TRBV6-5 to TRBJ1-1; 7 bases are a match to TRBD1. The receptor's source is a woman between 18 and 30 years old in good health. CDR3 in amino acids: CASKFGTAKKAFF. CDR3 sequence (DNA): TGTGCCAGCAAGTTCGGGACAGCCAAAAAAGCTTTCTTT.